This is a list of T cell receptor beta chains from one sample in a study of control samples from healthy donors and cancer patients. Libraries were prepared by immunoSEQ multiplex PCR; TCRdb keeps only in-frame clonotypes and omits some of them. The data show about 120,000 clones, more than 70% seen once. Material for sequencing was blood. The source is a man aged 50 to 60 in good health. The CDR3 runs from the conserved cysteine through the conserved F or W. Each record gives: V gene, D gene, clone size, J gene, CDR3 protein, CDR3 DNA. D genes are given only for firm matches. Clone size is given for some rows only: seen once, a few or many times, or a class if the clone is expanded.

V: TRBV30
D: NA
size: NA
J: TRBJ2-1
CDR3: CAWRLGGSYNEQFF
DNA: TGTGCCTGGAGGCTGGGAGGCTCCTACAATGAGCAGTTCTTC

V: TRBV11-3
D: TRBD2
size: NA
J: TRBJ2-3
CDR3: CASSWDTSATQYF
DNA: TGTGCCAGCAGCTGGGATACTAGCGCAACGCAGTATTTT

V: TRBV3-1/TRBV3-2
D: TRBD2
size: NA
J: TRBJ2-7
CDR3: CASSQYPGGYEQYF
DNA: TGTGCCAGCAGCCAATACCCGGGGGGGTACGAGCAGTACTTC

V: TRBV4-1
D: NA
size: NA
J: TRBJ2-7
CDR3: CASSQDKQVSYEQYF
DNA: TGCGCCAGCAGCCAAGATAAGCAGGTCTCCTACGAGCAGTACTTC

V: TRBV2
D: TRBD1
size: NA
J: TRBJ1-5
CDR3: CASSDATGGIDQPQHF
DNA: TGTGCCAGCAGTGACGCGACAGGGGGCATAGACCAGCCCCAGCATTTT

V: TRBV2
D: NA
size: NA
J: TRBJ1-1
CDR3: CASSVESTTREAFF
DNA: TGTGCCAGCAGTGTGGAGTCGACCACTAGAGAAGCTTTCTTT

V: TRBV29-1
D: NA
size: NA
J: TRBJ2-5
CDR3: CSVEDFYRIQETQYF
DNA: TGCAGCGTTGAAGATTTTTACAGAATCCAAGAGACCCAGTACTTC

V: TRBV6-6
D: NA
size: NA
J: TRBJ2-2
CDR3: CASSRLNTGELFF
DNA: TGTGCCAGCAGCCGGTTGAACACCGGGGAGCTGTTTTTT

V: TRBV18
D: TRBD1
size: NA
J: TRBJ2-6
CDR3: CASSSETGGTANVLTF
DNA: TGTGCCAGCTCATCCGAGACAGGGGGGACGGCCAACGTCCTGACTTTC

V: TRBV19
D: TRBD2
size: NA
J: TRBJ2-3
CDR3: CASSMKTSGGDTQYF
DNA: TGTGCCAGTAGTATGAAGACTAGCGGGGGAGATACGCAGTATTTT

V: TRBV18
D: TRBD2
size: NA
J: TRBJ2-2
CDR3: CASSPPSRGDTGELFF
DNA: TGTGCCAGCTCACCACCCTCCCGGGGGGATACCGGGGAGCTGTTTTTT

V: TRBV5-1
D: NA
size: NA
J: TRBJ1-2
CDR3: CASSRDGEYGYTF
DNA: TGCGCCAGCAGCCGTGACGGCGAGTATGGCTACACCTTC

V: TRBV6-5
D: NA
size: NA
J: TRBJ1-1
CDR3: CASSYSNGGGTEAFF
DNA: TGTGCCAGCAGTTACTCGAACGGGGGCGGCACTGAAGCTTTCTTT

V: TRBV6-2/TRBV6-3
D: NA
size: NA
J: TRBJ2-5
CDR3: CASSSRGVVETQYF
DNA: TGTGCCAGCAGTAGCCGAGGGGTAGTAGAGACCCAGTACTTC

V: TRBV5-5
D: TRBD2
size: NA
J: TRBJ2-5
CDR3: CASSLVYVTSGGWQETQYF
DNA: TGTGCCAGCAGCTTGGTATATGTGACTAGCGGGGGTTGGCAAGAGACCCAGTACTTC

V: TRBV5-1
D: NA
size: NA
J: TRBJ1-2
CDR3: CASSLAVGRTYGYTF
DNA: TGCGCCAGCAGCTTGGCTGTGGGACGGACTTATGGCTACACCTTC

V: TRBV7-2
D: NA
size: once
J: TRBJ2-7
CDR3: CASSFYPNEQYF
DNA: TGTGCCAGCAGCTTTTATCCTAACGAGCAGTACTTC

V: TRBV4-1
D: NA
size: NA
J: TRBJ1-1
CDR3: CASSQVRGIQLNTEAFF
DNA: TGCGCCAGCAGCCAAGTGAGGGGTATACAGTTGAACACTGAAGCTTTCTTT

V: TRBV11-2
D: NA
size: NA
J: TRBJ2-7
CDR3: CASSSVGYEQYF
DNA: TGTGCCAGCAGCTCCGTCGGGTACGAGCAGTACTTC

V: TRBV18
D: TRBD1
size: NA
J: TRBJ1-2
CDR3: CASSPLEGASYGYTF
DNA: TGTGCCAGCTCACCACTGGAGGGGGCCAGCTATGGCTACACCTTC

V: TRBV20-1
D: NA
size: NA
J: TRBJ1-2
CDR3: CSAAIDYGYTF
DNA: TGCAGTGCCGCCATAGACTATGGCTACACCTTC

V: TRBV7-9
D: TRBD1
size: NA
J: TRBJ1-3
CDR3: CASSLHLGTGGNTIYF
DNA: TGTGCCAGCAGCTTACATCTCGGGACAGGAGGAAACACCATATATTTT

V: TRBV3-1/TRBV3-2
D: NA
size: NA
J: TRBJ1-2
CDR3: CASSHSTGRYYGYTF
DNA: TGTGCCAGCAGCCACTCGACCGGGAGATACTATGGCTACACCTTC

V: TRBV7-2
D: NA
size: NA
J: TRBJ1-1
CDR3: CASSLQGLSTEAFF
DNA: TGTGCCAGCAGCTTACAGGGGCTGAGCACTGAAGCTTTCTTT

V: TRBV11-2
D: NA
size: NA
J: TRBJ2-7
CDR3: CASSFGGSYEQYF
DNA: TGTGCCAGCAGCTTCGGGGGTTCCTACGAGCAGTACTTC

V: TRBV30
D: NA
size: NA
J: TRBJ2-1
CDR3: CAWSARFYNEQFF
DNA: TGTGCCTGGAGTGCGCGGTTTTACAATGAGCAGTTCTTC

V: TRBV9
D: NA
size: once
J: TRBJ1-2
CDR3: CASSVSGDNVVSGYTF
DNA: TGTGCCAGCAGCGTGTCAGGGGATAATGTTGTGTCTGGCTACACCTTC

V: TRBV6-5
D: TRBD1
size: NA
J: TRBJ1-1
CDR3: CASSRWDRPNTEAFF
DNA: TGTGCCAGCAGTCGCTGGGACAGACCGAACACTGAAGCTTTCTTT

V: TRBV5-5
D: NA
size: NA
J: TRBJ1-5
CDR3: CASSLEGRGNQPQHF
DNA: TGTGCCAGCAGCTTGGAGGGCAGGGGCAATCAGCCCCAGCATTTT

V: TRBV27
D: NA
size: few
J: TRBJ1-5
CDR3: CASKYEGYSNQPQHF
DNA: TGTGCCAGCAAATATGAAGGATATAGCAATCAGCCCCAGCATTTT

V: TRBV15
D: NA
size: NA
J: TRBJ2-6
CDR3: CATSRSRASGANVLTF
DNA: TGTGCCACCAGCAGATCAAGAGCCTCTGGGGCCAACGTCCTGACTTTC

V: TRBV18
D: NA
size: NA
J: TRBJ1-6
CDR3: CASSPRRGKAQNSPLHF
DNA: TGTGCCAGCTCACCAAGACGGGGGAAGGCTCAGAATTCACCCCTCCACTTT

V: TRBV5-1
D: TRBD1
size: NA
J: TRBJ1-2
CDR3: CASSRTDRLEYGYTF
DNA: TGCGCCAGCAGCAGGACGGACAGGTTGGAATATGGCTACACCTTC

V: TRBV7-2
D: NA
size: few
J: TRBJ1-6
CDR3: CASSLATYNSPLHF
DNA: TGTGCCAGCAGCTTAGCTACCTATAATTCACCCCTCCACTTT

V: TRBV2
D: NA
size: NA
J: TRBJ1-5
CDR3: CASRAGNQPQHF
DNA: TGTGCCAGCAGGGCAGGCAATCAGCCCCAGCATTTT

V: TRBV5-4
D: NA
size: NA
J: TRBJ2-3
CDR3: CASSIGATDTQYF
DNA: TGTGCCAGCAGCATCGGGGCCACAGATACGCAGTATTTT

V: TRBV29-1
D: TRBD1
size: NA
J: TRBJ1-1
CDR3: CSVVDRGIEAFF
DNA: TGCAGCGTTGTGGACAGGGGCATTGAAGCTTTCTTT

V: TRBV27
D: NA
size: NA
J: TRBJ1-1
CDR3: CASSAQGQGLKNTEAFF
DNA: TGTGCCAGCAGTGCACAGGGTCAGGGACTTAAGAACACTGAAGCTTTCTTT

V: TRBV2
D: TRBD1
size: NA
J: TRBJ1-2
CDR3: CASSPGGNKGYTF
DNA: TGTGCCAGCAGCCCAGGGGGGAATAAAGGCTACACCTTC

V: TRBV6-2/TRBV6-3
D: TRBD1
size: NA
J: TRBJ2-1
CDR3: CASSPGQGRNEQFF
DNA: TGTGCCAGCAGCCCCGGACAGGGGAGGAATGAGCAGTTCTTC

V: TRBV2
D: TRBD1
size: NA
J: TRBJ2-5
CDR3: CASSRDSQTQYF
DNA: TGTGCCAGCAGTCGGGACAGCCAGACCCAGTACTTC

V: TRBV2
D: TRBD1
size: NA
J: TRBJ1-2
CDR3: CASSPGQGGYGYTF
DNA: TGTGCCAGCAGTCCGGGACAGGGGGGATATGGCTACACCTTC

V: TRBV5-4
D: NA
size: NA
J: TRBJ2-5
CDR3: CASSLEWQGRRETQYF
DNA: TGTGCCAGCAGCTTGGAGTGGCAGGGGAGGCGGGAGACCCAGTACTTC